This T cell receptor beta chain appears in the sequencing data of a study of T cell responses to AZD1222 COVID-19 vaccine (dated by TCRdb to about 2021). For the study in its entirety: AZD1222 recipients with second doses at about 4 weeks or about 12 weeks were pooled, because spike-specific TCR depth and breadth did not differ between schedules. TCR sequencing covered fewer than 250 trial participants: 200 to 220 given two doses of AZD1222 and some 25 given two doses of MenACWY control vaccine. Trial participants were enrolled by age into 18-55, 56-69 and 70-plus year subgroups, with around 150, 28 and 57 TCR-sequenced participants respectively. On the study overall, not on this receptor specifically: Because no samples from the day 14 peak response were available, repertoires could be characterized only after the peak T cell response. Nearly half of unique spike-specific TCRs reportedly recognized epitopes outside regions mutated in the B.1.351 and B.1.1.7 variants. The vaccine-associated CD4 TCRs covered the entire spike protein, and the dominant responses fell in regions 160-218 and 743-854. Most participants were white British and females outnumbered males, and the authors suggested that clonal diversity may have been underestimated. Conclusions about previously exposed vaccinees are limited because only five to seven AZD1222 recipients were SARS-CoV-2 seropositive at baseline. A significant rise in spike-specific TCR breadth and depth was observed after two AZD1222 doses relative to day 0 and relative to MenACWY recipients. In the small 56-69-year group, the increase in depth fell short of significance, most likely because of low power.

The CDR3 regions of human TCRbeta chains were subjected to immunosequencing. In the paper's pipeline: TCRs in the repertoires were matched against a reference library of SARS-CoV-2-specific TCRs that had been generated with the MIRA antigen-specificity platform. Breadth was defined as the fraction of unique TCRs that were SARS-CoV-2-associated. Depth was defined as the fraction of total T cells that were SARS-CoV-2-associated. Using the MIRA data, every spike-specific TCR was mapped to the spike region that the TCR reacted to and assigned to either a CD4 or a CD8 class. Log10-transformed breadth and depth values were compared by one-way ANOVA with Sidak's multiple comparisons tests. TCRdb took over this immuneACCESS table, retaining in-frame rearrangements with V and J assigned. Such tables are incomplete; in checked studies, under half of the missing clones stem from an unresolved V gene, and the remainder is unexplained. V, J and clone size are those of that table, while D and trimming were read from the DNA. The sample profile shows roughly 160,000 clones; 90% to 95% of them were found once. 0.6% to 0.7% of the sample is in the top ten clones.

Turning to this clone: The antigen it recognizes is unknown. No base qualities exist here, and no much larger clone lies one base off it.

Per the germline V gene, ENHRY is the CDR1 and SYGVKD is the CDR2. The CDR3 runs 15 residues from the cysteine to the phenylalanine. Of the read, only the CDR3 DNA is kept; its 45 bases are in frame from base 1. Unmatched junction bases come to 7, with V trimmed by 3 bases and J by 3 bases. Reading the label with the study, this specimen's time point is: baseline before first vaccination. The vaccinee samples were drawn from two UK trials, COV001 and COV002, one of which was a single-blind randomized controlled phase 2/3 trial testing AZD1222 (ChAdOx1 nCoV-19) in healthy adults. Trial participant PBMC samples were collected at day 0 and day 28 after the second dose for TCRbeta chain sequencing.

The sample was peripheral blood, taken on day 0 of AZD1222 vaccination. The origin of this receptor is an adult in good health. The chain couples TRBV10-3 to TRBJ2-7, with 8 bases matching TRBD2. The DNA is as follows: TGTGCCATCAGTGATGGAGGGGCGGGAGGCTACGAGCAGTACTTC. It translates to CAISDGGAGGYEQYF.